The 12 T cell receptor beta chains below all came from one sample that was sequenced in a study of glioma-infiltrating T cells after dendritic cell vaccination. Assay: immunoSEQ multiplex PCR; the TCRdb copy retains only in-frame clones and omits some. The sample shows approximately 99,000 clones, about 85% of them seen only once. Time point denoted: after dendritic cell vaccination, including at tumor progression/relapse. Here the sequenced sample was blood, taken after dendritic cell vaccination. The receptor source for this set is a human donor with glioblastoma.

This clone was found once. V usage is TRBV29-1 and J usage is TRBJ2-1, with 9 bases that match TRBD1. Per germline, CDR1 SQVTM and CDR2 ANQGSEA. The CDR3 has 14 residues. V lost 5 bases to trimming and J lost 8 bases; unmatched junction nucleotides: 10. The CDR3 DNA reads TGCAGCGTTCTAAACCGGGACAGGGTATATGAGCAGTTCTTC. The encoded protein is CSVLNRDRVYEQFF.

The chain combines TRBV2 with TRBJ2-3, with TRBD2 matching over 8 bases. J was trimmed by 6 bases and V by 5 bases; bases with no gene match: 10. CDR3 length: 15 residues. Germline values: CDR1 SNHLY, CDR2 FYNNEI. The CDR3 DNA reads TGTGCCAGCAGTCGGGAGGGAGGAGGTGGGGATACGCAGTATTTT. Its protein is CASSREGGGGDTQYF.

The rearrangement uses TRBV6-6 and TRBJ2-3; D is ambiguous. The V and J ends lost 2 bases and 2 bases respectively, with 11 bases between them. Germline lookup yields CDR1 MNHNY and CDR2 SVGAGI (reference sequence). The CDR3 is 15 residues long. The CDR3 loop reads CASSYESVFTDTQYF. The CDR3 DNA reads TGTGCCAGCAGTTACGAGAGCGTATTCACAGATACGCAGTATTTT.

This clone came up a few times. The rearrangement uses TRBV19 and TRBJ2-5; a weak D match, TRBD1 (5 bases). Between the trimmed V and J ends, which lost 3 bases and 2 bases, there was a span of 7 bases. Per the germline V gene, CDR1 is LNHDA and CDR2 is SQIVND (reference sequence). The CDR3 consists of 13 residues. The CDR3, as DNA: TGTGCCAGTAGTATGACAGAACAAGAGACCCAGTACTTC. Its protein product is CASSMTEQETQYF.

The J gene is TRBJ2-7, the V gene TRBV29-1; weak D call: TRBD1 (7 bases). With 8 bases removed from V and 1 base from J, the gap between germline ends came to 12 bases. Germline CDR1 reads SQVTM; CDR2 reads ANQGSEA. CDR3 length: 12 residues. For the CDR3, the DNA is TGCAGCACCAGGGGGGTATCCTACGAGCAGTACTTC. Encoded protein: CSTRGVSYEQYF.

The rearrangement links TRBV19 to TRBJ1-1; D may be TRBD1 (5 bases). The CDR3 runs 15 residues. Germline V gene lookup returns CDR1 LNHDA and CDR2 SQIVND (reference sequence). Deletions cut 1 base from V and 4 bases from J, with 13 bases between. The CDR3 region is CASSIVWSQGTEAFF. The CDR3 nucleotides are TGTGCCAGTAGTATAGTTTGGTCGCAGGGCACTGAAGCTTTCTTT. Supplemented by reference TRBV19 and TRBJ1-1, the full variable domain reads DGGITQSPKYLFRKEGQNVTLSCEQNLNHDAMYWYRQDPGQGLRLIYYSQIVNDFQKGDIAEGYSVSREKKESFPLTVTSAQKNPTAFYLCASSIVWSQGTEAFFGQGTRLTVV.

The chain joins TRBV6-5 to TRBJ2-7; 9 bases fit TRBD1. With V trimmed by 0 bases and J by 1 base, 4 bases remained unmatched. The CDR3 consists of 16 residues. Looked up from germline, CDR1 is MNHEY and CDR2 is SVGAGI. The CDR3 sequence is CASSYSGTGLSYEQYF. DNA of the CDR3: TGTGCCAGCAGTTACTCTGGGACAGGGCTGTCCTACGAGCAGTACTTC.

This chain joins TRBV5-1 and TRBJ2-5; no clear D. The V and J ends lost 2 bases and 3 bases respectively, with 8 bases between them. The CDR3 length is 13 residues. The germline V gene encodes CDR1 SGHRS and CDR2 YFSETQ. This chain's CDR3 is CASSFTPEETQYF. In DNA form, the CDR3 reads TGCGCCAGCAGCTTCACACCCGAAGAGACCCAGTACTTC.

The chain is built from TRBV7-2 and TRBJ2-2; TRBD2 matches at 8 bases. Germline CDR1 is SGHTA and CDR2 is FQGNSA. V lost 3 bases to trimming and J lost 7 bases; unmatched junction nucleotides: 7. This CDR3 spans 15 amino acids. The CDR3 region is CASSFSGRGSGELFF. DNA for the CDR3: TGTGCCAGCAGCTTCTCCGGGAGGGGGAGCGGGGAGCTGTTTTTT.

The chain carries TRBV6-1 and TRBJ2-1; D is undetermined. Trimming cost V 5 bases and J 9 bases, with 20 bases left between them. The CDR3 is 15 amino acids. Germline V gene lookup returns CDR1 MNHNS and CDR2 SASEGT. CDR3: CASSPVGLTISEQFF. The CDR3 DNA is TGTGCCAGCAGTCCAGTTGGCCTCACAATAAGTGAGCAGTTCTTC.

This clone is a singleton in its sample. V and J are TRBV9 and TRBJ1-6, with D perhaps matching TRBD1 (6 bases). The CDR3 totals 15 residues. Germline V lookup: CDR1 SGDLS, CDR2 YYNGEE. Trimming shortened V by 2 bases and J by 6 bases, and 12 bases separated the two germline ends. CDR3 protein: CASSVRDTANSPLHF. The CDR3 region has the DNA TGTGCCAGCAGCGTCCGGGACACCGCTAATTCACCCCTCCACTTT.

The V gene is TRBV15, the J gene TRBJ1-3; TRBD1 matches 7 bases. J lost 3 bases, V lost 3 bases, and 8 bases had no gene match. CDR3 length equals 16 residues. Germline V lookup: CDR1 LNHNV, CDR2 YYDKDF (reference sequence). CDR3 residues: CATSRAGQALGNTIYF. The CDR3 DNA sequence: TGTGCCACCAGCAGGGCCGGACAGGCGCTTGGAAACACCATATATTTT.